The sequence of this TCR beta chain was determined in a study of blood T cell repertoires in COVID-19. Libraries were prepared by immunoSEQ multiplex PCR; TCRdb keeps only in-frame clonotypes and omits some of them. Found here are 150,000 to 200,000 clones, less than 90% of them singletons; the top ten hold around 2.3%. The sequenced material came from peripheral blood. The sequence came from a man aged 70-80 years with active or convalescent COVID-19.

CDR3 sequence reads: CASSETGLGYEQYF. The CDR3, as DNA: TGTGCCAGCAGTGAGACAGGGTTGGGCTACGAGCAGTACTTC. The V call is TRBV6-1, the J call TRBJ2-7, with 7 bases aligning to TRBD1. The CDR3 contains 14 residues. CDR1 and CDR2 (germline): MNHNS, SASEGT. J lost 3 bases, V lost 3 bases, and 5 bases had no gene match.